What follows are 28 T cell receptor beta chains derived from one specimen sequenced in a study of a mutant IDH1 vaccine in newly diagnosed glioma. Antigens for these TCRs are unknown. The assay was immunoSEQ multiplex PCR, and TCRdb's table has in-frame clones only and misses some. This table has around 57,000 clones, roughly 80% appearing once. As to time point: week 35, safety follow-up. Every vaccine dose comprised 300 ug of mutant IDH1 20-mer peptide plus topical imiquimod. This sample comprised PBMCs, obtained from a glioma patient whose treatment included an IDH1 peptide vaccine. The source of these receptors is a man in his thirties or forties with glioma.

This clone has just one count. J is TRBJ1-1 and V is TRBV7-9; tentatively, D is TRBD1 (6 bases). The CDR3 runs to 13 residues. The germline gives CDR1 SEHNR, CDR2 FQNEAQ (reference sequence). V gave up 5 bases and J gave up 4 bases, with 11 bases separating them. Here the CDR3 DNA reads TGTGCCAGCAGCCCGGGGGCCCCCACTGAAGCTTTCTTT. Encoded protein: CASSPGAPTEAFF.

The genes are TRBV29-1 and TRBJ2-3; D assignment may be TRBD1 or TRBD2 (6 bases each). Germline CDR1 is SQVTM and CDR2 is ANQGSEA. V was pared by 1 base and J by 4 bases, with 18 bases between. The CDR3 contains 16 residues. CDR3 residues: CSVEGTMTGKADTQYF. The CDR3 nucleotides read TGCAGCGTTGAAGGGACTATGACAGGAAAAGCAGATACGCAGTATTTT.

The chain recombines TRBV28 with TRBJ2-3; 11 bases are shared with TRBD2. This CDR3 comprises 15 residues. The trim removed 1 base at V and 6 bases at J, leaving 3 bases unmatched. Germline assignment: CDR1 MDHEN and CDR2 SYDVKM. The CDR3 nucleotides are TGTGCCAGCAGTTTATATAGCGGGGGGGCGGATACGCAGTATTTT. Amino acid sequence: CASSLYSGGADTQYF.

This chain joins TRBV27 and TRBJ2-1, with a tentative D call TRBD2 (5 bases). This CDR3 region has 15 residues. Trimming pared 4 bases from V and 0 bases from J, leaving 10 bases between. Germline assignment: CDR1 MNHEY and CDR2 SMNVEV (reference sequence). Written as DNA, the CDR3 is TGTGCCAGCAGTTGGAGGCGGAGCTCCTACAATGAGCAGTTCTTC. This translates into CASSWRRSSYNEQFF.

The V gene is TRBV19, the J gene TRBJ2-7, with D possibly being TRBD1 (5 bases). Germline V gene lookup returns CDR1 LNHDA and CDR2 SQIVND (reference sequence). Trimming took 2 bases from V and 0 from J, leaving 17 bases between them. The CDR3 has 17 residues. The CDR3 sequence: CASSIRAQGRTSYEQYF. In nucleotides, the CDR3 is TGTGCCAGTAGTATAAGGGCTCAGGGCAGGACCTCCTACGAGCAGTACTTC.

The rearrangement uses TRBV6-6 and TRBJ2-5; TRBD1 is a possible D gene (6 bases). CDR1 is MNHNY and CDR2 is SVGAGI in the germline V gene (reference sequence). The CDR3 is made up of 10 amino acids. V was pared by 11 bases and J by 3 bases, with 7 bases between. The CDR3 DNA follows: TGTGCCTCAGGGGAAGAGACCCAGTACTTC. It encodes CASGEETQYF.

This chain links TRBV18 with TRBJ1-1; tentatively, D is TRBD1 (6 bases). The germline gives CDR1 KGHSH, CDR2 LQKENI. The CDR3 extends over 16 amino acids. V was cut by 5 bases and J by 0 bases, with 16 bases left in between. The CDR3: CASSYGQSNMNTEAFF. As DNA, the CDR3 is TGTGCCAGCTCATACGGACAGTCGAACATGAACACTGAAGCTTTCTTT.

The J gene is TRBJ1-5, the V gene TRBV18; D unclear. The V end lost 5 bases, the J end lost 3 bases, and 14 bases lay between the germline ends. Germline-derived CDR1 and CDR2 are KGHSH and LQKENI. The CDR3 spans 15 residues. Written as DNA, the CDR3 is TGTGCCAGCTCATCAAATCGGGGAGACAATCAGCCCCAGCATTTT. Amino acids: CASSSNRGDNQPQHF.

The CDR3: CASSEAGTRGTQYF. The CDR3 bases are TGTGCCAGCAGTGAAGCAGGGACTAGAGGTACGCAGTATTTT. V gene TRBV2 combines with J gene TRBJ2-3; 8 bases match TRBD2. The CDR3 totals 14 residues. CDR1 is SNHLY and CDR2 is FYNNEI in the germline V gene. With 0 bases clipped from V and 8 bases from J, the junction kept 4 bases outside the gene matches.

The V gene is TRBV5-1, the J gene TRBJ2-1, with D uncertain. This CDR3 spans 15 amino acids. CDR1 and CDR2 from the germline V gene are SGHRS and YFSETQ. V was trimmed by 0 bases and J by 5 bases, leaving 12 bases between them. This chain's CDR3 is CASSLAVRENNEQFF. The CDR3 nucleotides are TGCGCCAGCAGCTTGGCCGTGAGAGAAAACAATGAGCAGTTCTTC.

The J gene is TRBJ1-1, the V gene TRBV19; D is uncertain. With 5 bases removed from V and 0 bases from J, the gap between germline ends came to 13 bases. The germline gives CDR1 LNHDA, CDR2 SQIVND (reference sequence). CDR3 length equals 15 residues. CDR3 nucleotides: TGTGCCAGTAGTCCACGACTGAACGTGAACACTGAAGCTTTCTTT. Translated, it gives CASSPRLNVNTEAFF.

The chain recombines TRBV10-3 with TRBJ2-1, with D hard to call. V lost 7 bases, J lost 3 bases, and 13 bases lay in between. Germline CDR1 is ENHRY and CDR2 is SYGVKD. The CDR3 sequence is 14 residues long. CDR3 DNA: TGTGCCATCAATATCCGGGCAGGCTACAATGAGCAGTTCTTC. Translation: CAINIRAGYNEQFF.

CDR3 amino acids: CASSLTGTGSSTNEKLFF. Here the CDR3 DNA reads TGTGCCAGCAGTTTGACCGGGACAGGGAGTTCAACTAATGAAAAACTGTTTTTT. The rearrangement joins TRBV27 to TRBJ1-4, with TRBD1 identical over 9 bases. Germline V gene data show CDR1 as MNHEY and CDR2 as SMNVEV (reference sequence). The V and J ends lost 3 bases and 0 bases, in that order; junction bases with no gene match: 8. The CDR3 runs 18 residues.

This clone has only one observation. The V gene is TRBV27, the J gene TRBJ1-1; a possible D gene is TRBD1 (5 bases). Per germline, CDR1 MNHEY and CDR2 SMNVEV (reference sequence). Trimming cost V 6 bases and J 0 bases, with 11 bases left between them. There are 14 residues in the CDR3. The CDR3, as DNA: TGTGCCAGCAGGAAGGACACCATGAACACTGAAGCTTTCTTT. It translates to CASRKDTMNTEAFF.

The V and J genes are TRBV7-6 and TRBJ2-7; perhaps TRBD2 as D (6 bases). The germline gives CDR1 SGHVS, CDR2 FNYEAQ. The CDR3 runs to 16 residues. V gave up 5 bases and J gave up 2 bases, with 19 bases separating them. The CDR3 nucleotides read TGTGCCAGCAGCCCCCGGAGGTTGGGGGGTACCTACGAGCAGTACTTC. It codes for CASSPRRLGGTYEQYF.

The CDR3 DNA follows: TGTGCCAGTAGTATAGATCGTGGCAACAGGGGAGCCCAGTTCTTC. It codes for CASSIDRGNRGAQFF. The chain is built from TRBV19 and TRBJ2-1; 7 nucleotides agree with TRBD1. There are 15 residues in the CDR3. Germline CDR1 is LNHDA and CDR2 is SQIVND (reference sequence). The trim removed 0 bases at V and 13 bases at J, leaving 12 bases unmatched.

The CDR3 sequence: CASKLGNTIYF. CDR3 DNA: TGTGCCAGCAAGCTAGGAAACACCATATATTTT. J is TRBJ1-3 and V is TRBV2; no definite D call. V was trimmed by 7 bases and J by 4 bases, leaving 5 bases between them. CDR1 is SNHLY, CDR2 FYNNEI, per germline. The CDR3 covers 11 residues.

This clone was observed once. The V and J genes are TRBV29-1 and TRBJ2-7, with TRBD1 as a possible D gene (5 bases). CDR1 is SQVTM and CDR2 is ANQGSEA in the germline V gene. This CDR3 is 15 amino acids long. Trimming left V 5 bases short and J 3 bases short, with 20 bases between. This chain's CDR3 is CSVQAQGSLGYEQYF. The CDR3 DNA is TGCAGCGTTCAAGCTCAGGGTTCTCTTGGCTACGAGCAGTACTTC.

V is TRBV4-1 and J is TRBJ2-7; D tentatively reads TRBD1 or TRBD2 (5 bases each). This CDR3 contains 15 residues. Germline V CDR1 and CDR2: MGHRA, YSYEKL. V lost 1 base, J lost 1 base, and 11 bases lay in between. This chain's CDR3 is CASSQGLQESYEQYF. The CDR3 nucleotides are TGCGCCAGCAGCCAAGGACTACAGGAGTCCTACGAGCAGTACTTC.

The chain has TRBV19 and TRBJ2-2; the D gene could be TRBD1 or TRBD2 (5 bases each). Deletions cut 8 bases from V and 6 bases from J, with 22 bases between. The germline V gene encodes CDR1 LNHDA and CDR2 SQIVND (reference sequence). The CDR3 spans 16 residues. DNA of the CDR3: TGTGCCAGTCAACCCGGGACGTTAGGTAGTCCCGGGGAGCTGTTTTTT. The encoded protein is CASQPGTLGSPGELFF. The full variable domain, in which reference TRBV19 and TRBJ2-2 provide the parts outside the CDR3, is DGGITQSPKYLFRKEGQNVTLSCEQNLNHDAMYWYRQDPGQGLRLIYYSQIVNDFQKGDIAEGYSVSREKKESFPLTVTSAQKNPTAFYLCASQPGTLGSPGELFFGEGSRLTVL.

CDR3 sequence reads: CASRRTSGYYNEQFF. The CDR3 DNA follows: TGTGCCAGCAGGCGGACTAGCGGGTACTACAATGAGCAGTTCTTC. The chain recombines TRBV7-9 with TRBJ2-1; 11 nucleotides match TRBD2. CDR3 length: 15 residues. V lost 6 bases to trimming and J lost 3 bases; unmatched junction nucleotides: 4. Germline V gene data show CDR1 as SEHNR and CDR2 as FQNEAQ (reference sequence).

J is TRBJ1-5 and V is TRBV6-5; 7 bases are shared with TRBD1. CDR1 and CDR2 (germline): MNHEY, SVGAGI. The CDR3 is 14 residues long. The V gene end was trimmed by 6 bases and the J gene end by 4 bases; junction bases not matched to a gene: 6. For the CDR3, the DNA is TGTGCCAGCAGACCCGGGACAGATAATCAGCCCCAGCATTTT. This sequence encodes CASRPGTDNQPQHF.

CDR3 sequence reads: CASSTITGTLEQFF. In DNA form, the CDR3 reads TGTGCCAGCAGTACGATAACCGGGACTCTCGAGCAGTTCTTC. The chain is built from TRBV2 and TRBJ2-1, with TRBD2 as a possible D gene (6 bases). V was clipped by 5 bases and J by 10 bases, with 18 bases between them. This CDR3 has 14 residues. From germline, CDR1 is SNHLY and CDR2 FYNNEI.

The chain carries TRBV30 and TRBJ1-2, with 10 bases lining up with TRBD1. The CDR3 loop spans 15 amino acids. V trimming: 1 base; J trimming: 5 bases; junction bases outside the gene matches: 7. CDR1 is GTSNPN and CDR2 is SVGIG in the germline V gene (reference sequence). The CDR3 loop is CAWSAAGQGGYGYTF. Written as DNA, the CDR3 is TGTGCCTGGAGTGCCGCCGGACAGGGGGGGTATGGCTACACCTTC.

The sample holds one count of this clone. This chain links TRBV18 with TRBJ1-2; D perhaps matches TRBD1 (5 bases). The V and J ends lost 3 bases and 0 bases respectively, with 8 bases between them. This CDR3 spans 14 amino acids. CDR1 and CDR2 (germline): KGHSH, LQKENI. CDR3 bases: TGTGCCAGCTCACCGGGGGGTCCTAACTATGGCTACACCTTC. This translates into CASSPGGPNYGYTF.

The genes are TRBV10-3 and TRBJ2-7, with 7 bases identical to TRBD2. This CDR3 spans 11 amino acids. Trimming cost V 2 bases and J 9 bases; bases outside gene matches: 1. Looked up from germline, CDR1 is ENHRY and CDR2 is SYGVKD. Written as DNA, the CDR3 is TGTGCCATCAGTGAGGGGGGGGTGCAGTACTTC. This translates into CAISEGGVQYF.

The gene calls are TRBV5-5 and TRBJ1-1; 7 bases match TRBD1. CDR1 and CDR2 (germline): SGHKS, YYEKEE (reference sequence). The CDR3 is 13 amino acids. Unmatched junction bases numbered 4, after V lost 4 bases and J lost 4 bases. The CDR3 DNA follows: TGTGCCAGCAGCCGACAGGGACCCACTGAAGCTTTCTTT. Amino acids: CASSRQGPTEAFF.

The V call is TRBV7-8, the J call TRBJ1-4; possible D gene TRBD1, 5 bases. This CDR3 contains 15 residues. Trimming left V 1 base short and J 8 bases short, with 14 bases between. CDR1 and CDR2 (germline): SGHVS, FQNEAQ. The CDR3 region is CASSLVGFAGEKLFF. For the CDR3, the DNA is TGTGCCAGCAGCTTAGTCGGATTTGCAGGGGAAAAACTGTTTTTT.